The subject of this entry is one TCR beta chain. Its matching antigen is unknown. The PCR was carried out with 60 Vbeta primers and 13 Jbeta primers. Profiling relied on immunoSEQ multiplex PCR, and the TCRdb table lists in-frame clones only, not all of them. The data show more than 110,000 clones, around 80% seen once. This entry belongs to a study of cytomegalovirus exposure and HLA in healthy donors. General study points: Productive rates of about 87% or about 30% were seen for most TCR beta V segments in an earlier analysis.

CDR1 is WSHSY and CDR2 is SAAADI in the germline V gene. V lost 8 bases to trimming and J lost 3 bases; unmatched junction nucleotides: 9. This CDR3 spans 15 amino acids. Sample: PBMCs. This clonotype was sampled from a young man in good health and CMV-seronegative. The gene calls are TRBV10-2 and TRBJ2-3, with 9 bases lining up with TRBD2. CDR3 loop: CASLGDSGGTDTQYF. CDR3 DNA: TGCGCCAGCTTAGGGGACAGCGGGGGGACAGATACGCAGTATTTT.